Following are 30 T cell receptor beta chains from one sample sequenced in a study of CD8 T cells in Susac syndrome. RNA, at about 0.45 to 1 ug, was reverse transcribed with random hexamers. TCRdb itself ran the immunoSEQ multiplex PCR reads through MiXCR, one entry per CDR3 protein. The table has some 99,000 distinct CDR3 sequences, roughly 94% seen once. Sequencing was performed on CD4+ T cells from PBMCs. Receptors were obtained from a human donor with Susac syndrome.

This chain connects TRBV7-6 to TRBJ2-5, with 7 bases lining up with TRBD2. CDR1 SGHVS and CDR2 FNYEAQ come from the germline V gene. The CDR3 loop spans 15 amino acids. V shed 5 bases, J shed 1 base, and the junction held 7 bases outside the gene matches. CDR3 in amino acids: CASSAPRGGQETQYF. The CDR3 coding sequence is TGTGCCAGCAGCGCCCCTCGCGGGGGCCAAGAGACCCAGTACTTC.

The rearrangement joins TRBV5-4 to TRBJ1-2; 7 nucleotides line up with TRBD1. CDR3 length equals 14 residues. The germline gives CDR1 SGHNT, CDR2 YYREEE (reference sequence). With 4 bases clipped from V and 2 bases from J, the junction kept 5 bases outside the gene matches. CDR3 sequence reads: CASSREQGNYGYTF. The CDR3, as DNA: TGTGCCAGCAGCAGAGAACAGGGGAACTATGGCTACACCTTC.

The V call is TRBV6-5, the J call TRBJ1-4; D remains ambiguous. The CDR3 runs 13 residues. CDR1 and CDR2 (germline): MNHEY, SVGAGI. Trimming pared 6 bases from V and 5 bases from J, leaving 10 bases between. The CDR3 reads CASSFGPNEKLFF. For the CDR3, the DNA is TGTGCCAGCAGCTTCGGCCCCAATGAAAAACTGTTTTTT.

This clonotype appeared a single time. This chain uses TRBV2 with TRBJ2-5, with D uncertain. The CDR3 is 13 residues long. CDR1 is SNHLY and CDR2 is FYNNEI in the germline V gene. Trimming removed 6 bases at V and 2 bases at J, with 10 bases between. The CDR3 loop reads CASRRWQQETQYF. In nucleotides, the CDR3 is TGTGCCAGCAGAAGGTGGCAACAAGAGACCCAGTACTTC.

The chain couples TRBV24-1 to TRBJ2-5, with no clear D. Trimming pared 0 bases from V and 5 bases from J, leaving 0 bases between. The CDR3 spans 11 residues. CDR1 is KGHDR and CDR2 is SFDVKD in the germline V gene. The CDR3 coding sequence is TGTGCCACCAGTGATTTGGAGACCCAGTACTTC. Translated: CATSDLETQYF.

The chain is built from TRBV18 and TRBJ2-7; 10 bases map to TRBD1. V gave up 3 bases and J gave up 6 bases; unmatched junction bases: 5. This CDR3 is built from 14 residues. Germline V gives CDR1 KGHSH, CDR2 LQKENI. The CDR3 DNA is TGTGCCAGCTCACCGGGGACAGGGGCTGGCGAGCAGTACTTC. This translates into CASSPGTGAGEQYF.

This sequence joins TRBV18 and TRBJ1-5; D gene ambiguous. The CDR3 totals 13 residues. CDR1 is KGHSH, CDR2 LQKENI, per germline. Trimming stripped 3 bases from V and 4 bases from J, with 7 bases between. The CDR3 DNA follows: TGTGCCAGCTCACCGGCAGTTAATCAGCCCCAGCATTTT. As protein: CASSPAVNQPQHF.

The rearrangement joins TRBV20-1 to TRBJ2-3; weak D call: TRBD1 (6 bases). This CDR3 has 12 residues. Trimming stripped 7 bases from V and 2 bases from J, with 10 bases between. Per germline, CDR1 DFQATT and CDR2 SNEGSKA (reference sequence). This CDR3 reads CSGEGDTDTQYF. CDR3 coding DNA: TGCAGTGGCGAGGGGGACACAGATACGCAGTATTTT.

The V call is TRBV9, the J call TRBJ1-2; D remains unclear. Trimming removed 0 bases from V and 8 bases from J, with 8 bases in between. The CDR3 sequence is 12 residues long. The germline V gene has CDR1 SGDLS and CDR2 YYNGEE. As DNA, the CDR3 is TGTGCCAGCAGCGTAGCGGGAATCGGCTACACCTTC. Translating gives CASSVAGIGYTF. The full variable domain, its missing parts supplied by reference TRBV9 and TRBJ1-2, is DSGVTQTPKHLITATGQRVTLRCSPRSGDLSVYWYQQSLDQGLQFLIQYYNGEERAKGNILERFSAQQFPDLHSELNLSSLELGDSALYFCASSVAGIGYTFGSGTRLTVV.

This sequence joins TRBV6-6 and TRBJ2-7; 8 nucleotides line up with TRBD1. This CDR3 is 14 amino acids long. Germline CDR1 MNHNY, CDR2 SVGAGI (reference sequence). With 7 bases clipped from V and 5 bases from J, the junction kept 10 bases outside the gene matches. Here the CDR3 reads CASIKAGGGDEQYF. The CDR3, as DNA: TGTGCCAGCATAAAAGCAGGGGGCGGGGACGAGCAGTACTTC.

This chain links TRBV7-9 with TRBJ1-1; D not certain. V lost 1 base to trimming and J lost 6 bases, with 12 bases between them. Germline CDR1 SEHNR, CDR2 FQNEAQ (reference sequence). This CDR3 spans 14 amino acids. The CDR3 bases are TGTGCCAGCAGCTTAGATGGGGTTGGTGCTGAAGCTTTCTTT. Protein sequence: CASSLDGVGAEAFF.

The chain has TRBV3-1 and TRBJ1-6, with D possibly being TRBD1 (5 bases). Germline assignment: CDR1 LGHDT and CDR2 YNNKEL (reference sequence). The V and J ends lost 2 bases and 8 bases respectively, with 10 bases between them. This CDR3 has 14 residues. The CDR3 loop reads CASSQRQTDSPLHF. CDR3 coding DNA: TGTGCCAGCAGCCAAAGACAGACAGATTCACCCCTCCACTTT.

The gene calls are TRBV20-1 and TRBJ1-5; TRBD1 aligns across 7 bases. Germline values: CDR1 DFQATT, CDR2 SNEGSKA (reference sequence). The CDR3 totals 15 residues. V dropped 4 bases and J dropped 0; count of bases not matched to a gene: 6. Here the CDR3 reads CSAKTGPYSNQPQHF. The CDR3 nucleotides are TGCAGTGCTAAGACAGGGCCTTATAGCAATCAGCCCCAGCATTTT.

In this sample, this clonotype turned up a few times. The chain is built from TRBV4-3 and TRBJ2-3, with D tentatively TRBD2 (6 bases). Germline V gene sequence: CDR1 LGHNA, CDR2 YSLEER. Trimming took 0 bases from V and 6 from J, leaving 22 bases between them. This CDR3 has 18 residues. CDR3 in DNA: TGCGCCAGCAGCCAAGATGTGATAGCGGAGCACCCTGGGGATACGCAGTATTTT. Amino acids: CASSQDVIAEHPGDTQYF.

This chain joins TRBV20-1 and TRBJ1-4; possibly TRBD1 for D (5 bases). Trimming shortened V by 2 bases and J by 7 bases, and 17 bases separated the two germline ends. This CDR3 is 15 amino acids long. Per germline, CDR1 DFQATT and CDR2 SNEGSKA (reference sequence). The CDR3 DNA sequence: TGCAGTGCTAGACTTCCGAGGGGAAACCCTGAAAAACTGTTTTTT. Its protein is CSARLPRGNPEKLFF.

The chain recombines TRBV20-1 with TRBJ2-1; possible D gene TRBD1, 5 bases. The germline V gene encodes CDR1 DFQATT and CDR2 SNEGSKA (reference sequence). V dropped 7 bases and J dropped 13 bases, with 14 bases sitting between them. The CDR3 is 10 amino acids. CDR3 DNA: TGCAGTGTTGGACATGGTGGACAGTTCTTC. Its protein product is CSVGHGGQFF.

This rearrangement joins TRBV30 to TRBJ2-6; no firm D call. Looked up from germline, CDR1 is GTSNPN and CDR2 is SVGIG (reference sequence). Trimming took 2 bases from V and 4 from J, leaving 6 bases between them. The CDR3 has 13 amino acids. CDR3 DNA: TGTGCCTGGAGTTCCCCCGGGGCCAACGTCCTGACTTTC. Amino acids: CAWSSPGANVLTF.

CDR3 nucleotide sequence: TGTGCCAGCAGCTTAGGCGGCGGGGGGACCACTACGGGGCAGTACTTC. It codes for CASSLGGGGTTTGQYF. This sequence joins TRBV7-9 and TRBJ2-7, with 8 positions matching TRBD2. V lost 1 base and J lost 9; bases outside the gene matches: 14. The CDR3 extends over 16 amino acids. CDR1 and CDR2 from the germline V gene are SEHNR and FQNEAQ (reference sequence).

The chain uses TRBV7-2 and TRBJ2-3, with 7 nucleotides matching TRBD2. From germline, CDR1 is SGHTA and CDR2 FQGNSA. The CDR3 loop spans 15 amino acids. V was pared by 4 bases and J by 4 bases, with 8 bases of the junction left unmatched. The CDR3 region has the DNA TGTGCCAGCAGCTCCTCCTTGGGGAGGGCAGATACGCAGTATTTT. It translates to CASSSSLGRADTQYF.

V is TRBV4-3 and J is TRBJ2-7; no clear D gene. The CDR3 sequence is 13 residues long. V lost 2 bases to trimming and J lost 5 bases, with 10 bases between them. Germline CDR1 and CDR2: LGHNA and YSLEER. The CDR3 DNA follows: TGCGCCAGCAGCCAAAGCTTGATCCACGAGCAGTACTTC. Residues: CASSQSLIHEQYF.

The gene calls are TRBV5-6 and TRBJ1-3; no reliable D call. The V gene's germline CDR1 is SGHDT and CDR2 YYEEEE. Trimming pared 6 bases from V and 4 bases from J, leaving 11 bases between. CDR3 length: 13 residues. The CDR3 nucleotides read TGTGCCAGCACCTACGATAGGGGAAACACCATATATTTT. Translated: CASTYDRGNTIYF. The entire variable domain, with the rest obtained from reference TRBV5-6 and TRBJ1-3, is as follows: DAGVTQSPTHLIKTRGQQVTLRCSPKSGHDTVSWYQQALGQGPQFIFQYYEEEERQRGNFPDRFSGHQFPNYSSELNVNALLLGDSALYLCASTYDRGNTIYFGEGSWLTVV.

This clonotype was observed a handful of times. This chain uses TRBV7-2 with TRBJ1-5, with TRBD1 identical over 7 bases. This CDR3 has 14 residues. After removal of 5 bases from V and 5 bases from J, the junction contained 6 bases not matched to a gene. Germline CDR1 is SGHTA and CDR2 is FQGNSA. The CDR3 is CASSARQGYQPQHF. The CDR3 nucleotides read TGTGCCAGCAGCGCTCGACAGGGCTATCAGCCCCAGCATTTT.

This clonotype was observed a single time. The chain employs TRBV3-1 and TRBJ2-5; possible D gene TRBD1, 5 bases. The CDR3 contains 17 residues. The V and J ends lost 5 bases and 0 bases respectively, with 19 bases between them. From germline, CDR1 is LGHDT and CDR2 YNNKEL (reference sequence). The CDR3 DNA reads as TGTGCCAGCAGCTGGAATCCACTGACAGAAGACCAAGAGACCCAGTACTTC. It specifies CASSWNPLTEDQETQYF.

V and J are TRBV18 and TRBJ2-5; D is unclear. Trimming cost V 3 bases and J 4 bases, with 12 bases left between them. The CDR3 runs 14 residues. Germline V lookup: CDR1 KGHSH, CDR2 LQKENI. The CDR3 DNA reads TGTGCCAGCTCACCGACACAAAAGGGAGAGACCCAGTACTTC. This translates into CASSPTQKGETQYF.

The rearrangement joins TRBV12-3 or TRBV12-4 to TRBJ2-5; D may be TRBD2 (5 bases). The ends were cut back, 0 bases at V and 5 bases at J, with 10 bases in the middle. The CDR3 has 14 amino acids. The CDR3: CASSLARVGETQYF. In DNA, the CDR3 is TGTGCCAGCAGTTTAGCGCGGGTTGGGGAGACCCAGTACTTC.

The chain couples TRBV10-3 to TRBJ1-2; D may be TRBD1 (6 bases). The germline V gene encodes CDR1 ENHRY and CDR2 SYGVKD. Trimming cost V 5 bases and J 4 bases, with 8 bases left between them. There are 12 residues in the CDR3. The CDR3 loop is CAISMDSYGYTF. Here the CDR3 DNA reads TGTGCCATCAGTATGGACAGCTATGGCTACACCTTC.

The V and J genes are TRBV11-2 and TRBJ2-5; D ambiguous. Germline V gene lookup returns CDR1 SGHAT and CDR2 FQNNGV. The CDR3 has 14 residues. Trimming pared 1 base from V and 1 base from J, leaving 7 bases between. CDR3 nucleotide sequence: TGTGCCAGCAGCTTAGCCTCACTCCAAGAGACCCAGTACTTC. It yields the protein CASSLASLQETQYF.

In nucleotides, the CDR3 is TGTGCCAGCAGTCCGCCTCTGCGGGGACCTAGCACAGATACGCAGTATTTT. It is translated as CASSPPLRGPSTDTQYF. V gene TRBV6-1 combines with J gene TRBJ2-3; TRBD2 is a possible D gene (6 bases). The CDR3 is 17 residues long. Trimming shortened V by 5 bases and J by 0 bases, and 18 bases separated the two germline ends. Per the germline V gene, CDR1 is MNHNS and CDR2 is SASEGT.

The chain employs TRBV5-6 and TRBJ2-1, with TRBD1 as a possible D gene (6 bases). The CDR3 extends over 15 amino acids. Germline CDR1 SGHDT, CDR2 YYEEEE. The V end lost 0 bases, the J end lost 2 bases, and 9 bases lay between the germline ends. CDR3 amino acids: CASSLGGQTYNEQFF. DNA for the CDR3: TGTGCCAGCAGCTTGGGCGGACAGACCTACAATGAGCAGTTCTTC.

The rearrangement uses TRBV5-1 and TRBJ2-2; D gene uncertain. V dropped 0 bases and J dropped 3 bases, with 9 bases sitting between them. This CDR3 region has 15 residues. Germline CDR1 reads SGHRS; CDR2 reads YFSETQ. The CDR3: CASSLVVSDTGELFF. As DNA, the CDR3 is TGCGCCAGCAGCTTGGTAGTATCTGACACCGGGGAGCTGTTTTTT.